This TCR beta chain is from a study of blood T cell repertoires in COVID-19. Study background: In each case, the material was cDNA or gDNA derived from T cells, B-cell-depleted T cells, or PBMCs.

Per the germline V gene, CDR1 is SGDLS and CDR2 is YYNGEE. V was cut by 0 bases and J by 7 bases, with 11 bases left in between. This CDR3 has 13 amino acids. Original analysis: Using reference gene primer amplification, nucleated cell counts were estimated. Only in-frame clones appear in the TCRdb table, and some are missing; sequencing was by immunoSEQ multiplex PCR. V and J calls and clone size come straight from that table; D and trimming were deduced from the DNA. The repertoire holds roughly 150,000 clones, with approximately 82% as singletons. Sequenced: peripheral blood. This clonotype was obtained from a woman in her seventies who had recovered from COVID-19. This rearrangement joins TRBV9 to TRBJ2-7; D is unclear. CDR3 bases: TGTGCCAGCAGCGTAGTGGGCAACGCTGAGCAGTACTTC. As protein: CASSVVGNAEQYF. Looking up the rest from reference TRBV9 and TRBJ2-7 gives the full variable domain: DSGVTQTPKHLITATGQRVTLRCSPRSGDLSVYWYQQSLDQGLQFLIQYYNGEERAKGNILERFSAQQFPDLHSELNLSSLELGDSALYFCASSVVGNAEQYFGPGTRLTVT.